The rows below give T cell receptor delta chains drawn from one sample of a study of Vδ1+ human thymocytes. TCRdb re-called clones from the multiplex PCR reads via CATT. In the table there are 20,000 to 25,000 delta-chain clones, roughly 8% of which are singletons. The sample was Vdelta1+ gamma-delta thymocytes from the thymus. The receptors originated from a child younger than two who had congenital heart surgery. CDR3s include the opening cysteine and the closing phenylalanine or tryptophan. The D gene is left open where the match is weak. The size entry is marked missing in some rows and otherwise reads once, few, many or a size class.

D gene: NA
V gene: TRDV1
J gene: TRDJ2
clone size: NA
CDR3 DNA: TGTGCTCTTGGGGAACTTTTTAAGGGGGGCACTTTGACAGCACAACTCTTCTTT
CDR3 protein: CALGELFKGGTLTAQLFF

D gene: NA
V gene: TRDV1
J gene: TRDJ1
clone size: NA
CDR3 DNA: TGTGCTCTTGGGCCCCCCTCGTACACCGATAAACTCATCTTT
CDR3 protein: CALGPPSYTDKLIF

D gene: NA
V gene: TRDV1
J gene: TRDJ1
clone size: few
CDR3 DNA: TGTGCTCTTGGCTTCGATTCCCGTATCTTCCTTCCGTGGGGGACCAAGGGGATTCTTGATAAACTCATCTTT
CDR3 protein: CALGFDSRIFLPWGTKGILDKLIF

D gene: NA
V gene: TRDV1
J gene: TRDJ1
clone size: few
CDR3 DNA: TGTGCTCTTGGGGACCACAACGGCCTCCTCCCCCGGTACACCGATAAACTCATCTTT
CDR3 protein: CALGDHNGLLPRYTDKLIF

D gene: NA
V gene: TRDV1
J gene: TRDJ1
clone size: NA
CDR3 DNA: TGTGCTCTTGAAAACATTCTGCACTGGGTTGGGTACACCGATAAACTCATCTTT
CDR3 protein: CALENILHWVGYTDKLIF

D gene: NA
V gene: TRDV1
J gene: TRDJ1
clone size: few
CDR3 DNA: TGTGCTCTTGGGGCCTGCTTTTCGCACAACACCGATAAACTCATCTTT
CDR3 protein: CALGACFSHNTDKLIF

D gene: NA
V gene: TRDV1
J gene: TRDJ1
clone size: few
CDR3 DNA: TGTGCTCTTGGGGAAGGGGGGCCCAAACTCATCTTT
CDR3 protein: CALGEGGPKLIF

D gene: NA
V gene: TRDV1
J gene: TRDJ1
clone size: few
CDR3 DNA: TGTGCTCTTGGGGAACATGGTGGTAAACTCATCTTT
CDR3 protein: CALGEHGGKLIF

D gene: NA
V gene: TRDV1
J gene: TRDJ1
clone size: few
CDR3 DNA: TGTGCTCTTGGGGAAATCTCTGGTAATAAACTCATCTTT
CDR3 protein: CALGEISGNKLIF

D gene: NA
V gene: TRDV1
J gene: TRDJ1
clone size: NA
CDR3 DNA: TGTGCTCTTGGGGAATTGGAATGGGAACGGAAGCCGACCAAGTACACCGATAAACTCATCTTT
CDR3 protein: CALGELEWERKPTKYTDKLIF

D gene: TRDD3
V gene: TRDV2
J gene: TRDJ1
clone size: few
CDR3 DNA: TGTGCCTGTGACACCCCCTGCTCCGACTGGGGGATACGGGCCGATAAACTCATCTTT
CDR3 protein: CACDTPCSDWGIRADKLIF

D gene: TRDD3
V gene: TRDV1
J gene: TRDJ1
clone size: NA
CDR3 DNA: TGTGCTCTTGGGGAACCCTGTACCGGCTGTGGTGGGGGATACCCCGATAAACTCATCTTT
CDR3 protein: CALGEPCTGCGGGYPDKLIF

D gene: TRDD3
V gene: TRDV1
J gene: TRDJ1
clone size: NA
CDR3 DNA: TGTGCTCTTGGGGAGCGTCTCCTTATACAACTGGGGGATTTGTACACCGATAAACTCATCTTT
CDR3 protein: CALGERLLIQLGDLYTDKLIF

D gene: TRDD3
V gene: TRDV1
J gene: TRDJ1
clone size: few
CDR3 DNA: TGTGCTCTTGGCCCAAACCAACCAGCGCACCACCTGGGGGATACGCGGTACACCGATAAACTCATCTTT
CDR3 protein: CALGPNQPAHHLGDTRYTDKLIF

D gene: NA
V gene: TRDV1
J gene: TRDJ1
clone size: few
CDR3 DNA: TGTGCTCTTGGGGGAAAAGGGTCAGTGCCGTTTGGGCCTAACTACCAGTACACCGATAAACTCATCTTT
CDR3 protein: CALGGKGSVPFGPNYQYTDKLIF

D gene: TRDD3
V gene: TRDV2
J gene: TRDJ1
clone size: few
CDR3 DNA: TGTGCCTGGTTAAAACATAACTGGGGGCCCTACACCGATAAACTCATCTTT
CDR3 protein: CAWLKHNWGPYTDKLIF

D gene: TRDD3
V gene: TRDV1
J gene: TRDJ1
clone size: few
CDR3 DNA: TGTGCTCTTGGGGAAAATACGGGGGATACCCGGTACACCGATAAACTCATCTTT
CDR3 protein: CALGENTGDTRYTDKLIF

D gene: NA
V gene: TRDV1
J gene: TRDJ1
clone size: NA
CDR3 DNA: TGTGCTCTTGGGGAACTCTCACTTCCTTCCCCCGTGTACACCGATAAACTCATCTTT
CDR3 protein: CALGELSLPSPVYTDKLIF

D gene: TRDD3
V gene: TRDV1
J gene: TRDJ1
clone size: few
CDR3 DNA: TGTGCTCTTGGGGAAGAGACCCCGTGGGGGAATAAACTCATCTTT
CDR3 protein: CALGEETPWGNKLIF

D gene: TRDD3
V gene: TRDV1
J gene: TRDJ1
clone size: NA
CDR3 DNA: TGTGCTCTTGGGGAATGCCGCCCCGTTCCTACCTGGGGGATACGCACCGATAAACTCATCTTT
CDR3 protein: CALGECRPVPTWGIRTDKLIF

D gene: NA
V gene: TRDV1
J gene: TRDJ1
clone size: NA
CDR3 DNA: TGTGCTCTTGGGGAACTCCCTCTTCCCCCGGGGTGGGCGACCGATAAACTCATCTTT
CDR3 protein: CALGELPLPPGWATDKLIF

D gene: TRDD3
V gene: TRDV2
J gene: TRDJ1
clone size: NA
CDR3 DNA: TGTGCCTGTGACCCGTACTGGGGGACCACCGATAAACTCATCTTT
CDR3 protein: CACDPYWGTTDKLIF

D gene: TRDD3
V gene: TRDV2
J gene: TRDJ1
clone size: few
CDR3 DNA: TGTGCCTGTTCGTACTGGGGGATACCCTCTAAACTCATCTTT
CDR3 protein: CACSYWGIPSKLIF

D gene: NA
V gene: TRDV1
J gene: TRDJ1
clone size: few
CDR3 DNA: TGTGCTCTTGGGGCCTTACCCCCCCTGGGAGGATACACCGATAAACTCATCTTT
CDR3 protein: CALGALPPLGGYTDKLIF

D gene: TRDD2
V gene: TRDV1
J gene: TRDJ1
clone size: few
CDR3 DNA: TGTGCTCTTGGGGAAGACAGGGCGGCCTTCCTACCCGGGAACACCGAGTACACCGATAAACTCATCTTT
CDR3 protein: CALGEDRAAFLPGNTEYTDKLIF

D gene: NA
V gene: TRDV1
J gene: TRDJ1
clone size: few
CDR3 DNA: TGTGCTCTTGGGGGGTCTACTGAGCCCTCCTTGTACACCGATAAACTCATCTTT
CDR3 protein: CALGGSTEPSLYTDKLIF

D gene: TRDD3
V gene: TRDV1
J gene: TRDJ1
clone size: NA
CDR3 DNA: TGTGCTCTTGGGGAACCTTCTGCTGGGGGGATACGAGGGAAGCTCATCTTT
CDR3 protein: CALGEPSAGGIRGKLIF

D gene: TRDD3
V gene: TRDV2
J gene: TRDJ1
clone size: NA
CDR3 DNA: TGTGCCTGTGACTCCATCCCGTACTGGGGGATACTCGGCGTGGAGTTCACCGATAAACTCATCTTT
CDR3 protein: CACDSIPYWGILGVEFTDKLIF

D gene: TRDD3
V gene: TRDV1
J gene: TRDJ1
clone size: few
CDR3 DNA: TGTGCTCTTGGCGGATTCCCGTACTGGGGGACGGATAAACTCATCTTT
CDR3 protein: CALGGFPYWGTDKLIF

D gene: TRDD3
V gene: TRDV1
J gene: TRDJ1
clone size: NA
CDR3 DNA: TGTGCTCTTGGGGACCCCCTCAAACCGTGGCCTGGGGGATACGGGACCGATAAACTCATCTTT
CDR3 protein: CALGDPLKPWPGGYGTDKLIF